This section outlines one TCR beta chain sequence together with its context. The germline V gene has CDR1 KGHSH and CDR2 LQKENI. The CDR3 totals 14 residues. Trimming removed 3 bases from V and 5 bases from J, with 10 bases in between. The data were taken from a study of T cell responses to AZD1222 COVID-19 vaccine. Sequencing was performed with immunoSEQ multiplex PCR; in TCRdb, only in-frame clones are kept and a portion is missing. The table lists tens of thousands of clones, 75% to 90% of them singletons. The specimen was peripheral blood, collected 28 days after the second AZD1222 dose. The sequence derives from an adult who received the AZD1222 COVID-19 vaccine. The V gene is TRBV18, the J gene TRBJ1-4; unclear D gene. In DNA form, the CDR3 reads TGTGCCAGCTCACCGAGGGATCAAAATGAAAAACTGTTTTTT. It codes for CASSPRDQNEKLFF.